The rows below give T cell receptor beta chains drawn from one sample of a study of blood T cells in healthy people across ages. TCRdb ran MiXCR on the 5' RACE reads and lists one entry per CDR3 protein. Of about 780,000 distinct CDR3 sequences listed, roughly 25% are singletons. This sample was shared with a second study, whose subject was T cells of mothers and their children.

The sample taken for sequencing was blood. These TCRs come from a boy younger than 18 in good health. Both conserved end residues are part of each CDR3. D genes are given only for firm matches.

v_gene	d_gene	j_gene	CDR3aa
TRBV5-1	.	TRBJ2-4	CASSWDSTGTKNIQYF
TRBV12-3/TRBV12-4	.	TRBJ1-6	CASSHGTDNSPLHF
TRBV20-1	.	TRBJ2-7	CSARRAGRTLEQYF
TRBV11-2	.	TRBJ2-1	CASSWAEGNEQFF
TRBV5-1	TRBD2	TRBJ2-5	CASSLNSGEHQETQYF
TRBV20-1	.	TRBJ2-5	CSARDQRPGEETQYF
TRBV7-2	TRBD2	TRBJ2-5	CASRAAGLREETQYF
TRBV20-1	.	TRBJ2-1	CSARRGSNEQFF
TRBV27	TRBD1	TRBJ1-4	CASSLYGRGAFDEKLFF
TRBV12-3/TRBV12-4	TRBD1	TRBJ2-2	CASSGTWTGLSGELFF
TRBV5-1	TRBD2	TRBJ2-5	CASSLAGSNQETQYF
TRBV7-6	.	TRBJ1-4	CASSLLGTRNEKLFF
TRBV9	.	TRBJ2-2	CASSVGQGGTGELFF
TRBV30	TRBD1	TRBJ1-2	CAWSATTGGQGGYTF
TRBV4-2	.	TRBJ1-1	CASSQDSREVAEAFF
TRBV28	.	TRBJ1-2	CASSLGEGSYGYTF
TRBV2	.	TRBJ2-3	CASSGLMGETQYF
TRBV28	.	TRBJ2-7	CASSLVGGTTYEQYF
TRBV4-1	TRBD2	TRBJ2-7	CASSQTSGGYEQYF
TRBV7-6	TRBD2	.	CASSFSAGPYEQYF
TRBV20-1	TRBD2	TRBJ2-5	CSARETGGGKETQYF
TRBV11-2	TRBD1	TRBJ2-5	CASSLKGQNQETQYF
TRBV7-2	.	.	CASSLAGASGNEQFF
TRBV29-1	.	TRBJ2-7	CSVEVSLLGSSYEQYF
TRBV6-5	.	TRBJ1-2	CAAGQGGQGYTF
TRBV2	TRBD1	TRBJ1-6	CASKRDRGVSPLHF
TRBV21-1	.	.	CASSPYGTEQYF
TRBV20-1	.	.	CSARDGATGFAGSYEQYF
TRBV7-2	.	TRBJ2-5	CASSLGGEKTQYF
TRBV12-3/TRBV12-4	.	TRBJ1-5	CASSMTGPGQPQHF
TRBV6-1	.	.	CASNWGIGEQYF
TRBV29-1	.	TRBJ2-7	CSGLDLTGEQYF
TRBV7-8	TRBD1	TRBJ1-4	CASSLVLGGGTNEKLFF
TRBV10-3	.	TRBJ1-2	CAISENRNYGYTF
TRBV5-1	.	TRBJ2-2	CASSLAVSTHTGELFF
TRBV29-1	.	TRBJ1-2	CSVELRAKNYGYTF
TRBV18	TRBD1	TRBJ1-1	CASLRGQGSNTEAFF
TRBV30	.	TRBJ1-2	CAWSVTNYGYTF
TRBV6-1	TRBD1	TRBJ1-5	CASREHEGTGGIQPQHF
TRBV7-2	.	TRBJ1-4	CASSTLSGEKLFF
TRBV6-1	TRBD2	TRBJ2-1	CASRDPSGEADEQFF